The 10 T cell receptor beta chains presented below share a single source sample, sequenced in a study of graft-versus-host responses after intestinal transplantation. The protocol was immunoSEQ multiplex PCR, while the TCRdb copy is restricted to in-frame clones and leaves out a portion. This sample yields under 130,000 clones, of which 80% to 95% are seen a single time; 1% to 1.5% belongs to the top ten. Which antigens these TCRs recognize remains unknown. This sample comprised unstimulated CD8+ T cells sorted from spleen or lymph node cells, obtained before intestinal transplant. The receptors come from a human donor who received an intestinal transplant.

This clone appeared a single time. This chain links TRBV19 with TRBJ2-7; TRBD2 might be the D (6 bases). The germline gives CDR1 LNHDA, CDR2 SQIVND (reference sequence). V was cut by 3 bases and J by 6 bases, with 21 bases left in between. There are 16 residues in the CDR3. DNA of the CDR3: TGTGCCAGTAGTATTCGTACTGCTAGCGAGGTCTCCGAGCAGTACTTC. This gives the protein CASSIRTASEVSEQYF.

The chain carries TRBV30 and TRBJ2-7, with 8 bases that match TRBD1. The CDR3 loop spans 11 amino acids. Germline V gene lookup returns CDR1 GTSNPN and CDR2 SVGIG (reference sequence). After removal of 2 bases from V and 6 bases from J, the junction contained 0 bases not matched to a gene. The CDR3 nucleotides are TGTGCCTGGAGTACAGGGGGCGAGCAGTACTTC. It codes for CAWSTGGEQYF.

The chain joins TRBV4-1 to TRBJ1-2; no clear D gene. Germline V CDR1 and CDR2: MGHRA, YSYEKL. V was clipped by 5 bases and J by 0 bases, with 13 bases between them. The CDR3 length is 15 residues. The CDR3 loop reads CASSSWRRANYGYTF. The CDR3 region has the DNA TGCGCCAGCAGCTCATGGAGGAGGGCTAACTATGGCTACACCTTC.

V usage is TRBV2 and J usage is TRBJ2-7; 12 bases map to TRBD2. Germline assignment: CDR1 SNHLY and CDR2 FYNNEI. The junction had 6 bases not matched to a gene; V was cut back by 8 bases and J by 4 bases. The CDR3 runs 14 residues. In DNA, the CDR3 is TGTGCCAGCGGACCTAGCGGGGGGGCATACGAGCAGTACTTC. Protein: CASGPSGGAYEQYF.

This chain connects TRBV6-5 to TRBJ2-5; weak D call: TRBD2 (7 bases). The germline CDR1 and CDR2 sequences are MNHEY and SVGAGI. The CDR3 runs to 15 residues. V lost 5 bases to trimming and J lost 5 bases, with 18 bases between them. DNA for the CDR3: TGTGCCAGCAGTGCCTCGGGGGGCCGGGGGGAGACCCAGTACTTC. The encoded protein is CASSASGGRGETQYF.

V usage is TRBV9 and J usage is TRBJ2-7; 11 bases align to TRBD1. The CDR3 sequence is 15 residues long. V gave up 0 bases and J gave up 4 bases; unmatched junction bases: 3. Per the germline V gene, CDR1 is SGDLS and CDR2 is YYNGEE. The CDR3 protein is CASSVEGQGEYEQYF. CDR3 DNA sequence: TGTGCCAGCAGCGTAGAGGGACAGGGGGAGTACGAGCAGTACTTC.

V is TRBV7-8 and J is TRBJ2-7; 10 bases map to TRBD1. Germline-derived CDR1 and CDR2 are SGHVS and FQNEAQ. CDR3 length equals 14 residues. With 4 bases clipped from V and 5 bases from J, the junction kept 5 bases outside the gene matches. CDR3 in amino acids: CASSSRDRGHEQYF. The CDR3 bases are TGTGCCAGCAGCTCCCGGGACAGGGGCCACGAGCAGTACTTC. Full variable domain (outside the CDR3, taken from reference TRBV7-8 and TRBJ2-7): GAGVSQSPRYKVAKRGQDVALRCDPISGHVSLFWYQQALGQGPEFLTYFQNEAQLDKSGLPSDRFFAERPEGSVSTLKIQRTQQEDSAVYLCASSSRDRGHEQYFGPGTRLTVT.

This chain connects TRBV11-2 to TRBJ1-4; no definite D call. Germline values: CDR1 SGHAT, CDR2 FQNNGV. V lost 2 bases and J lost 5, with 12 bases in between. The CDR3 extends over 15 amino acids. The CDR3 region has the DNA TGTGCCAGCAGCTTACTTACCGGGAACAATGAAAAACTGTTTTTT. Translating gives CASSLLTGNNEKLFF.

The chain carries TRBV5-5 and TRBJ1-2; D ambiguous. This CDR3 has 20 amino acids. Trimming stripped 2 bases from V and 4 bases from J, with 30 bases between. CDR1 and CDR2 (germline): SGHKS, YYEKEE (reference sequence). The CDR3 reads CASSLGGYADFRSEGYGYTF. The CDR3 region has the DNA TGTGCCAGCAGCTTAGGAGGATACGCGGACTTTCGATCCGAGGGCTATGGCTACACCTTC.

The chain has TRBV4-1 and TRBJ2-7, with D perhaps given as TRBD1 or TRBD2 (5 bases each). CDR1 and CDR2 from the germline V gene are MGHRA and YSYEKL. V lost 5 bases and J 0 bases, leaving 17 bases between the germline ends. CDR3 length: 16 amino acids. For the CDR3, the DNA is TGCGCCAGCAGCGCCACCTGGGACGTCAGCTCCTACGAGCAGTACTTC. As protein: CASSATWDVSSYEQYF.